The source of this TCR beta chain is a study of CD8 T cells in ankylosing spondylitis. In making TCR beta libraries, quantitative 5'-RACE with molecular barcodes was used. TCRdb used MiXCR to reprocess the 5' RACE reads, holding one entry per CDR3 protein. The sample gives 220,000 or so distinct CDR3 sequences, about 10% of which show up once; about a fifth is in the top ten. Ten or more counts support this clonotype. Its specificity is unknown. Study-wide findings and caveats: Earlier literature documents some of the motif variants in reactive arthritis synovial fluid and blood. Disease-associated clones were reportedly significantly overrepresented in matched ankylosing spondylitis synovial fluid.

What was sequenced was blood, either unsorted or a sorted T cell fraction (not recorded which). The sequence came from a male donor with ankylosing spondylitis or in good health (not recorded which).

CDR3 amino acids: CASTGQGTNGYTF. The CDR3 DNA reads as TGTGCCAGCACAGGACAGGGGACTAATGGCTACACCTTC. The chain links TRBV12-3 or TRBV12-4 to TRBJ1-2; 9 bases align to TRBD1. The V segment lost 7 bases and the J segment 6 bases; nucleotides outside the gene matches: 6. The CDR3 runs to 13 residues.